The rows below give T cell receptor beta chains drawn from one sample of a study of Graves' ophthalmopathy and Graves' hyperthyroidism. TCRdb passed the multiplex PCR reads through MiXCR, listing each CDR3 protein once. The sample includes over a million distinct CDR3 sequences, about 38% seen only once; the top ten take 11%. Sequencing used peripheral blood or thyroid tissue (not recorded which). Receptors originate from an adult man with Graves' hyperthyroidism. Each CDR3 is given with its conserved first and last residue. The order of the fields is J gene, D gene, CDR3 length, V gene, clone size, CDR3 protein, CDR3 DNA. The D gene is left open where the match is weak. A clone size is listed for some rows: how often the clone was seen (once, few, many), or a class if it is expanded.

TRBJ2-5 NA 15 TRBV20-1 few CSARIKLPYQETQYF TGCAGTGCTAGAATTAAACTACCATACCAAGAGACCCAGTACTTC
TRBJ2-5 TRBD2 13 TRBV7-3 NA CASSLGGGETQHF TGTGCCAGCAGCTTGGGCGGGGGTGAGACCCAGCACTTC
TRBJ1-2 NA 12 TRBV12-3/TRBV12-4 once CASSPQVKGYTF TGTGCCAGCAGTCCGCAGGTGAAGGGCTACACCTTC
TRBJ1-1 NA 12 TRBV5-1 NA CASSFRDAKAFF TGCGCCAGCAGCTTCCGGGACGCAAAAGCTTTCTTT
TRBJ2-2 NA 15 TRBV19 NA CASDITGGVTGELFF TGTGCCAGCGATATTACAGGGGGGGTTACCGGGGAGCTGTTTTTT
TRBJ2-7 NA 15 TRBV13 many CASSLAFRDGYEQYF TGTGCCAGCAGCTTAGCCTTCCGGGACGGCTACGAGCAGTACTTC
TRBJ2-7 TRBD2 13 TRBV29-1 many CSVVGSGGYEQYF TGCAGCGTTGTAGGGTCGGGGGGCTACGAGCAGTACTTC
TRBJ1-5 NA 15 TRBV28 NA CASSSRVLGNQPQHF TGTGCCAGCAGTAGCAGGGTACTCGGCAATCAGCCCCAGCATTTT
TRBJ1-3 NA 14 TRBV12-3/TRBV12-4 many CASRLGDSGNTIYF TGTGCCTCCCGCCTCGGGGACTCTGGAAACACCATATATTTT
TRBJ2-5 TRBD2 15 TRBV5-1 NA CASSLAGQRGETQYF TGCGCCAGCAGCTTGGCCGGGCAGCGGGGAGAGACCCAGTACTTC
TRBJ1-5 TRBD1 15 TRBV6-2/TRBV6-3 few CASSSGTVYNQPQHF TGTGCCAGCAGTTCCGGGACAGTTTATAATCAGCCCCAGCATTTT
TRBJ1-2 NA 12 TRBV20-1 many CSASSGDRAYTF TGCAGTGCTAGTTCAGGGGATAGGGCCTACACCTTC
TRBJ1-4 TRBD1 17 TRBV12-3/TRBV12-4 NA CASSPPRADRINEKLFF TGTGCCAGCAGTCCCCCCCGGGCGGACAGGATTAATGAAAAACTGTTTTTT
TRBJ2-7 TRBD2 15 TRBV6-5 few CASRTSGTSSYEQYF TGTGCCAGCAGAACCTCCGGGACTAGTTCCTACGAGCAGTACTTC
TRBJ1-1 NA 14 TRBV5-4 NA CASTPGEINTEAFF TGTGCCAGCACCCCAGGGGAGATAAACACTGAAGCTTTCTTT
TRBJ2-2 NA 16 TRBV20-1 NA CSASELGRKNTGELFF TGCAGTGCTAGTGAATTGGGACGGAAAAACACCGGGGAGCTGTTTTTT
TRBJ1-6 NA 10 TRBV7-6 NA CASSLVPLHF TGTGCCAGCAGCTTAGTCCCCCTCCACTTT
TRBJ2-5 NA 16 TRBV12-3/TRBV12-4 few CASSNTRDVISETQYF TGTGCCAGCAGTAATACCCGGGACGTTATTTCGGAGACCCAGTACTTC
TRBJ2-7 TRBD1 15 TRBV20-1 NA CSARAAGTGTYEQYF TGCAGTGCTAGAGCCGCCGGGACAGGCACCTACGAGCAGTACTTC
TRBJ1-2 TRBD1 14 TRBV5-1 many CASSSGQGRHGYTF TGCGCCAGCAGCTCCGGACAGGGAAGGCATGGCTACACCTTC
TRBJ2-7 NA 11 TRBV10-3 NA CAIKSWAEQYF TGTGCCATCAAATCTTGGGCCGAGCAGTACTTC
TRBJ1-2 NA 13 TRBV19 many CASRDGQNYGYTF TGTGCCAGTAGAGACGGACAGAACTATGGCTACACCTTC
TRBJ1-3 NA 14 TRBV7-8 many CASSLANSGNTIYF TGTGCCAGCAGCTTAGCGAACTCTGGAAACACCATATATTTT
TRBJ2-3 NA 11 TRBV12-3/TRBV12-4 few CASGSLGTQYF TGTGCCAGCGGCAGTCTGGGAACGCAGTATTTT
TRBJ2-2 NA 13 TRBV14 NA CASSQRIRGELFF TGTGCCAGCAGCCAAAGAATCCGCGGGGAGCTGTTTTTT
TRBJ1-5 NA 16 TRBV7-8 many CASSLFGGRTNQPQHF TGTGCCAGCAGCTTATTCGGCGGACGGACTAATCAGCCCCAGCATTTT
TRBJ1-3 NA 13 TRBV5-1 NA CASSLDHGNTIYF TGCGCCAGCAGCTTGGATCATGGAAACACCATATATTTT
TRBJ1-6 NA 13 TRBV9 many CASSVLQGSPLHF TGTGCCAGCAGCGTATTACAGGGCTCACCCCTCCACTTT
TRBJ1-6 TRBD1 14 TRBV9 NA CASEGQGAGSPLHF TGTGCCAGTGAAGGACAGGGGGCAGGATCACCCCTCCACTTT
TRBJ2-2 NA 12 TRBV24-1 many CATSTFSGELFF TGTGCCACCAGTACGTTCTCCGGGGAGCTGTTTTTT
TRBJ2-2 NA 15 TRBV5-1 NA CASSLSQADTGELFF TGCGCCAGCAGCTTATCGCAGGCGGACACCGGGGAGCTGTTTTTT
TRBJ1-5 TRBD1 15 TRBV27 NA CASSRGQVDNQPQHF TGTGCCAGCTCCAGGGGGCAGGTAGACAATCAGCCCCAGCATTTT
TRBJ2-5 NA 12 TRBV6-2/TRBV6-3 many CASRKKQETQYF TGTGCCAGCAGGAAAAAGCAAGAGACCCAGTACTTC
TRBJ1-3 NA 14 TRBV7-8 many CASSFGQTRNTIYF TGTGCCAGCAGCTTCGGACAAACTAGAAACACCATATATTTT
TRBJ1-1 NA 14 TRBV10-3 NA CASRDGLGNTEAFF TGTGCCAGCAGGGACGGATTGGGTAACACTGAAGCTTTCTTT
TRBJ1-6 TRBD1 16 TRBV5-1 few CASSSGQGARNSPLHF TGCGCCAGCAGCTCGGGACAGGGGGCAAGGAATTCACCCCTCCACTTT
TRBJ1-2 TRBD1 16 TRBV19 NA CASSVTGDRRWDGYTF TGTGCCAGTAGTGTGACCGGGGACAGGAGATGGGATGGCTACACCTTC
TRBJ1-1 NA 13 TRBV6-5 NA CASSPDSGGEAFF TGTGCCAGCAGTCCCGATTCGGGTGGTGAAGCTTTCTTT
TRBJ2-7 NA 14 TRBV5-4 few CASSFATAPYEQYF TGTGCCAGCAGCTTCGCAACAGCACCCTACGAGCAGTACTTC
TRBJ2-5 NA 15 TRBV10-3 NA CAISEGLGGGETQYF TGTGCCATCAGTGAGGGACTAGGGGGGGGCGAGACCCAGTACTTC
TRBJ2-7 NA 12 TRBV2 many CASMAARYEQYF TGTGCCAGCATGGCAGCCCGCTACGAGCAGTACTTC